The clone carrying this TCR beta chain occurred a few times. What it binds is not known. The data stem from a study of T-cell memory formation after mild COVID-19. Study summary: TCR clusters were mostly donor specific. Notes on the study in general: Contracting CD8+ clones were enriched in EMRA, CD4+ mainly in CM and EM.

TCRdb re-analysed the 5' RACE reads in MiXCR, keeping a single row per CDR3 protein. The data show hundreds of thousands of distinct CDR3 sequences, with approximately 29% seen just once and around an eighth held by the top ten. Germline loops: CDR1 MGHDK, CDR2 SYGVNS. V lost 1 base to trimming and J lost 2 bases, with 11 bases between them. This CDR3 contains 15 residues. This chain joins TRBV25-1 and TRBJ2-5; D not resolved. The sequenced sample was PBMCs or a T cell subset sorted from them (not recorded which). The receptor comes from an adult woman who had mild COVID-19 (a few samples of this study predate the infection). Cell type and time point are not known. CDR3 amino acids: CASSEFGNLQETQYF. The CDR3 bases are TGTGCCAGCAGTGAATTTGGCAACCTACAAGAGACCCAGTACTTC. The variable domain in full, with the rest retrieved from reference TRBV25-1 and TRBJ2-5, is EADIYQTPRYLVIGTGKKITLECSQTMGHDKMYWYQQDPGMELHLIHYSYGVNSTEKGDLSSESTVSRIRTEHFPLTLESARPSHTSQYLCASSEFGNLQETQYFGPGTRLLVL.